This T cell receptor beta chain was identified in a study of Ad26.COV2.S vaccination and SARS-CoV-2 variants. Germline loops: CDR1 MNHNS, CDR2 SASEGT. This CDR3 contains 16 residues. Trimming left V 4 bases short and J 7 bases short, with 22 bases between. Clones were read by immunoSEQ multiplex PCR, and TCRdb kept only the in-frame ones, dropping some. This table has about 350,000 clones, 75% to 90% appearing once. Indicated treatment: 15 to 20 received Ad26.COV2.S at low or high dose, single or two shots; roughly five received placebo; per-sample allocation not given. On day 63 after the first injection, vaccine and placebo recipients gave samples. Donor was an adult aged 18-55 years in Boston. The vaccine delivered Wuhan-strain SARS-CoV-2 spike through an Ad26 vector.

The TCR was taken from a person aged 18 to 59 who received the Ad26.COV2.S COVID-19 vaccine or a placebo. The chain joins TRBV6-1 to TRBJ1-2; D ambiguous. Material: peripheral blood, obtained in a trial of Ad26.COV2.S vaccine versus placebo. CDR3 amino acids: CASSVRTEFPLGGYTF. The DNA for the CDR3 is TGTGCCAGCAGTGTTCGTACGGAATTTCCTCTGGGTGGCTACACCTTC.